Below are 3 T cell receptor beta chains sequenced from a single sample in a study of spatial heterogeneity in lung cancer. Time point described: blood at routine non-recurrence follow-up after resection. Extraction of whole RNA from tumor, nontumor lung or frozen PBMC preceded unsorted sequencing. TCRdb recomputed calls from the 5' RACE reads with MiXCR, one row per CDR3 protein. Of under 30,000 distinct CDR3 sequences in the sample, 6% were seen once. Sample: PBMCs, taken at follow-up. These receptors were obtained from a male donor with early-stage non-small cell lung cancer.

Details on this clonotype: A read error may be the cause here, since a much bigger clone is one base away. V gene TRBV19 combines with J gene TRBJ1-2; D perhaps matches TRBD1 (5 bases). Germline V gene sequence: CDR1 LNHDA, CDR2 SQIVND (reference sequence). Deletions cut 3 bases from V and 4 bases from J, with 12 bases between. The CDR3 runs to 14 residues. The CDR3 DNA reads TGTGCCAGTAGTATGACCCGGGACTTCTATGGCTACACCTTC. Protein product: CASSMTRDFYGYTF. Drawing the rest from reference TRBV19 and TRBJ1-2, the complete variable domain is DGGITQSPKYLFRKEGQNVTLSCEQNLNHDAMYWYRQDPGQGLRLIYYSQIVNDFQKGDIAEGYSVSREKKESFPLTVTSAQKNPTAFYLCASSMTRDFYGYTFGSGTRLTVV.

This clonotype was seen at least ten times. The chain couples TRBV6-2 or TRBV6-3 to TRBJ1-6; 7 nucleotides match TRBD1. The CDR3 runs to 15 residues. From germline, CDR1 is MNHEY and CDR2 SVGEGT. J gave up 6 bases and V 6 bases, and 8 bases lay outside the gene matches. CDR3 DNA: TGTGCCAGCAGCGGACCGGGACAGATTAATTCACCCCTCCACTTT. Residues: CASSGPGQINSPLHF.

This clonotype appeared many times. The chain carries TRBV2 and TRBJ2-3, with D tentatively TRBD1 (7 bases). Deletions cut 5 bases from V and 2 bases from J, with 11 bases between. The CDR3 totals 14 residues. The germline V gene has CDR1 SNHLY and CDR2 FYNNEI. CDR3 protein: CASSFRGVTDTQYF. The CDR3 DNA follows: TGTGCCAGCAGTTTCAGGGGGGTCACAGATACGCAGTATTTT.